Shown below are 23 T cell receptor beta chains from a single sample sequenced in a study of blood T cells in healthy people across ages (dated by TCRdb to between 2015 and 2016). The library relied on 5' RACE. A second PCR of roughly 7 to 11 cycles was performed with a sample-barcoded 5' primer and a J-beta primer mix. The public sequencing data were trimmed at Q25 with fastp and processed into clonotypes with MiXCR by TCRdb, which kept only in-frame beta chains. Every distinct CDR3 protein forms one entry, paired with its most common genes and DNA. In this sample the table shows 1,800,000 or so distinct CDR3 sequences, about 39% of which occur a single time. Roughly 24% of the sample belongs to the ten largest clones. The sample was blood. These receptors were obtained from a human donor in good health.

V is TRBV6-5 and J is TRBJ1-2; D is undetermined. Germline V lookup: CDR1 MNHEY, CDR2 SVGAGI. CDR3 length: 14 residues. V was shortened by 5 bases and J by 1 base, with 11 bases between the two germline ends. CDR3 in amino acids: CASSTLLDNYGYTF. The CDR3 DNA reads as TGTGCCAGCAGTACCCTGCTGGATAACTATGGCTACACCTTC.

The chain has TRBV12-3 or TRBV12-4 and TRBJ2-5, with 7 bases lining up with TRBD1. The tail of the sequence fits TRBJ2-7 better, so the J call may be wrong. There are 14 residues in the CDR3. DNA for the CDR3: TGTGCCAGCAGTCGGGACAGATCCAGGGGCGAGCAGTACTTC. Translating it yields CASSRDRSRGEQYF.

V is TRBV7-2 and J is TRBJ2-1, with TRBD1 matching 10 bases. After removal of 4 bases from V and 3 bases from J, the junction contained 3 bases not matched to a gene. The V gene's germline CDR1 is SGHTA and CDR2 FQGNSA. The length of the CDR3 is 15 residues. CDR3 sequence reads: CASSWTGGVYNEQFF. In nucleotides, the CDR3 is TGTGCCAGCAGCTGGACAGGGGGGGTCTACAATGAGCAGTTCTTC.

The chain recombines TRBV12-3 or TRBV12-4 with TRBJ1-1; D remains unclear. The CDR3 totals 14 residues. V was trimmed by 5 bases and J by 11 bases, leaving 21 bases between them. The chain's CDR3 is CASSPREVVRRAFF. The CDR3 region has the DNA TGTGCCAGCAGTCCCCGGGAGGTAGTTAGGAGGGCTTTCTTT.

In DNA form, the CDR3 reads TGTGCCAGCAGTTTTGGCGGGGGGGGCCACAATGAGCAGTTCTTC. Translation gives CASSFGGGGHNEQFF. The rearrangement uses TRBV12-3 or TRBV12-4 and TRBJ2-1, with 9 positions matching TRBD2. The trim removed 3 bases at V and 5 bases at J, leaving 5 bases unmatched. The length of the CDR3 is 15 residues.

In its sample, this clonotype was seen a few times. The gene calls are TRBV12-3 or TRBV12-4 and TRBJ2-7; D gene uncertain. The CDR3 sequence is 18 residues long. V was trimmed by 0 bases and J by 4 bases, leaving 22 bases between them. The CDR3 protein is CASSLALGWKRGVYEQYF. In DNA form, the CDR3 reads TGTGCCAGCAGTTTAGCGCTCGGTTGGAAAAGAGGCGTTTACGAGCAGTACTTC.

The V call is TRBV4-1, the J call TRBJ2-5; D is uncertain. CDR3 length: 15 residues. CDR1 and CDR2 from the germline V gene are MGHRA and YSYEKL. V lost 0 bases and J lost 2, with 10 bases in between. CDR3 sequence reads: CASSQDSLGQETQYF. The CDR3 coding sequence is TGCGCCAGCAGCCAAGATAGTTTGGGGCAAGAGACCCAGTACTTC.

The chain couples TRBV7-2 to TRBJ2-2; weak D call: TRBD2 (6 bases). CDR3 length: 14 amino acids. The germline CDR1 and CDR2 sequences are SGHTA and FQGNSA. With 2 bases removed from V and 7 bases from J, the gap between germline ends came to 11 bases. The CDR3 DNA is TGTGCCAGCAGCTTAACGCGGACTAACGGGGAGCTGTTTTTT. Translated, it gives CASSLTRTNGELFF.

V is TRBV9 and J is TRBJ1-5; a weak D match, TRBD1 (5 bases). Trimming removed 4 bases from V and 3 bases from J, with 11 bases in between. Germline V gene sequence: CDR1 SGDLS, CDR2 YYNGEE. The CDR3 has 14 residues. This CDR3 is CASSPSGPNQPQHF. CDR3 DNA sequence: TGTGCCAGCAGCCCATCGGGACCCAATCAGCCCCAGCATTTT. The complete variable domain, with remaining parts taken from reference TRBV9 and TRBJ1-5, reads DSGVTQTPKHLITATGQRVTLRCSPRSGDLSVYWYQQSLDQGLQFLIQYYNGEERAKGNILERFSAQQFPDLHSELNLSSLELGDSALYFCASSPSGPNQPQHFGDGTRLSIL.

This chain joins TRBV7-2 and TRBJ1-1; 7 bases align to TRBD1. Per germline, CDR1 SGHTA and CDR2 FQGNSA. CDR3 size: 15 residues. Unmatched junction bases numbered 15, after V lost 10 bases and J lost 4 bases. The CDR3 loop reads CATTPDRALGTEAFF. The CDR3 nucleotides are TGTGCCACCACTCCTGACAGGGCCCTGGGCACTGAAGCTTTCTTT.

Written as DNA, the CDR3 is TGTGCCAGCAGCAACCGGGGTATCCCGATGAACACTGAAGCTTTCTTT. It encodes CASSNRGIPMNTEAFF. The rearrangement links TRBV4-2 to TRBJ1-1; D remains ambiguous. The CDR3 sequence is 16 residues long. In germline, CDR1 is LGHNA, CDR2 YNFKEQ. V was cut by 5 bases and J by 0 bases, with 16 bases left in between.

This clonotype appeared a few times. V gene TRBV4-1 combines with J gene TRBJ1-5; D gene ambiguous. Between the trimmed V and J ends, which lost 0 bases and 1 base, there was a span of 4 bases. This CDR3 spans 14 amino acids. The germline V gene has CDR1 MGHRA and CDR2 YSYEKL. The CDR3 nucleotides are TGCGCCAGCAGCCAAGAAAGGAGCAATCAGCCCCAGCATTTT. Amino acids: CASSQERSNQPQHF.

This clonotype appeared a few times. The chain joins TRBV12-3 or TRBV12-4 to TRBJ1-2; D perhaps matches TRBD1 (5 bases). This CDR3 region has 15 residues. V lost 3 bases, J lost 0 bases, and 11 bases lay in between. CDR3 bases: TGTGCCAGCAGTTTTGCGGACACCACTAACTATGGCTACACCTTC. Its protein product is CASSFADTTNYGYTF.

For this clonotype: The junction departs from the called germline gene at one end, perhaps through a read error. This sequence joins TRBV6-6 and TRBJ2-3, with 13 bases fitting TRBD2. CDR1 and CDR2 (germline): MNHNY, SVGAGI (reference sequence). There are 15 residues in the CDR3. CDR3: CTSRTSGGAADTQYF. CDR3 coding DNA: TGTACCAGCAGGACTAGCGGGGGTGCTGCAGATACGCAGTATTTT.

The CDR3 spells CASSRQGLLNEKLFF. CDR3 in DNA: TGTGCCAGCAGCCGACAGGGTCTTCTTAATGAAAAACTGTTTTTT. This chain uses TRBV5-5 with TRBJ1-4, with 7 bases lining up with TRBD1. The CDR3 is 15 residues long. The V gene end was trimmed by 4 bases and the J gene end by 4 bases; junction bases not matched to a gene: 7. Per germline, CDR1 SGHKS and CDR2 YYEKEE (reference sequence).

This clonotype was picked up a small number of times. This chain links TRBV2 with TRBJ2-7; a possible D gene is TRBD1 (5 bases). V was trimmed by 7 bases and J by 0 bases, leaving 7 bases between them. Germline V lookup: CDR1 SNHLY, CDR2 FYNNEI. CDR3 size: 12 residues. In DNA form, the CDR3 reads TGTGCCAGCACGACAGCCTCCTACGAGCAGTACTTC. Translated, it gives CASTTASYEQYF.

The chain joins TRBV5-1 to TRBJ2-1, with D maybe TRBD2 (7 bases). The CDR3 spans 17 residues. Germline V gene sequence: CDR1 SGHRS, CDR2 YFSETQ. Trimming took 5 bases from V and 0 from J, leaving 18 bases between them. CDR3 coding DNA: TGCGCCAGCAGGCAGGGAGGGGGAGGGGCCTCCTACAATGAGCAGTTCTTC. Its translation: CASRQGGGGASYNEQFF.

This clonotype was found a few times. The chain recombines TRBV5-1 with TRBJ2-5; D not certain. The CDR3 sequence is 15 residues long. With 4 bases removed from V and 7 bases from J, the gap between germline ends came to 20 bases. CDR1 is SGHRS and CDR2 is YFSETQ in the germline V gene. This chain's CDR3 is CASSPSLEVSGTQYF. The DNA of the CDR3 is TGCGCCAGCAGCCCATCGCTAGAAGTTTCTGGGACCCAGTACTTC.

This clonotype was detected many times. The chain combines TRBV4-1 with TRBJ2-7; 8 bases are shared with TRBD1. The CDR3 loop spans 15 amino acids. The V and J ends lost 0 bases and 3 bases, in that order; junction bases with no gene match: 4. The germline gives CDR1 MGHRA, CDR2 YSYEKL. The CDR3 DNA sequence: TGCGCCAGCAGCCAAGATCTACAGGGGGGCTACGAGCAGTACTTC. Amino acid sequence: CASSQDLQGGYEQYF.

This clonotype was detected only a few times. The CDR3 sequence: CASSTLGSGGYQETQYF. The CDR3 DNA follows: TGTGCCAGCAGTACCCTGGGGAGCGGGGGATACCAAGAGACCCAGTACTTC. The chain has TRBV28 and TRBJ2-5; the match to TRBD2 covers 8 bases. This CDR3 is built from 17 residues. The V segment lost 5 bases and the J segment 0 bases; nucleotides outside the gene matches: 11. Per the germline V gene, CDR1 is MDHEN and CDR2 is SYDVKM. Combining the CDR3 with reference TRBV28 and TRBJ2-5 gives the whole variable domain DVKVTQSSRYLVKRTGEKVFLECVQDMDHENMFWYRQDPGLGLRLIYFSYDVKMKEKGDIPEGYSVSREKKERFSLILESASTNQTSMYLCASSTLGSGGYQETQYFGPGTRLLVL.

There are a few counts of this clonotype. The chain employs TRBV5-5 and TRBJ1-2; D ambiguous. CDR3 length: 15 amino acids. Trimming took off 5 bases at V and 4 bases at J, with 18 bases between the two ends. Per the germline V gene, CDR1 is SGHKS and CDR2 is YYEKEE (reference sequence). CDR3: CASRDNPGSSYGYTF. In DNA, the CDR3 is TGTGCCAGCAGAGACAACCCGGGGAGCTCCTATGGCTACACCTTC.

This clonotype appeared a few times. The chain recombines TRBV6-2 or TRBV6-3 with TRBJ1-5; TRBD1 matches 8 bases. There are 16 residues in the CDR3. The junction had 11 bases not matched to a gene; V was cut back by 5 bases and J by 5 bases. Germline V CDR1 and CDR2: MNHEY, SVGEGT. The CDR3 DNA reads as TGTGCCAGCAGTCATCCCCGGACAGGGCGGCATCAGCCCCAGCATTTT. This translates into CASSHPRTGRHQPQHF.

The J gene is TRBJ1-5, the V gene TRBV12-3 or TRBV12-4; D not certain. V was clipped by 2 bases and J by 6 bases, with 11 bases between them. CDR3 length equals 14 residues. The CDR3 loop reads CASSLRAGPQPQHF. CDR3 in DNA: TGTGCCAGCAGTTTAAGGGCAGGACCTCAGCCCCAGCATTTT.